What follows are 10 T cell receptor beta chains derived from one specimen sequenced in a study of T cells in Graves' hyperthyroidism and ophthalmopathy. The TCR beta CDR3 regions underwent amplification using RNA transcripts as the source. TCR CDR3 regions were first amplified by RT-PCR with HTBI primers. TCRdb called the multiplex PCR reads again in MiXCR, with one record for every CDR3 protein. The sample records around 800,000 distinct CDR3 sequences, 35% to 40% being singletons. Sequenced material: blood. All receptors come from a man younger than 35 with Graves' hyperthyroidism.

This clonotype was recorded many times. V gene TRBV15 combines with J gene TRBJ1-2, with D possibly matching TRBD1 (6 bases). Deletions cut 4 bases from V and 5 bases from J, with 20 bases between. Germline V CDR1 and CDR2: LNHNV, YYDKDF (reference sequence). There are 16 residues in the CDR3. CDR3 nucleotide sequence: TGTGCCACCAGCAACCGGGACAATGGGCCCACTTATGGCTACACCTTC. This codes for CATSNRDNGPTYGYTF.

This sequence joins TRBV20-1 and TRBJ2-7, with D unclear. The last part of the DNA fits TRBJ2-1 better; the J call may be wrong. Germline V gene lookup returns CDR1 DFQATT and CDR2 SNEGSKA (reference sequence). The CDR3 consists of 9 residues. The CDR3 coding sequence is TGCAGTGCTTGGAATGAGCAGTTCTTC. It codes for CSAWNEQFF.

As concerns this clonotype: One junction end does not reproduce the germline sequence, and a read error may be involved. V gene TRBV10-3 combines with J gene TRBJ2-5; D unclear. CDR1 and CDR2 (germline): ENHRY, SYGVKD. CDR3 length equals 15 residues. The CDR3 region has the DNA TGTGCCAGCAGTGGCCAAAACAGAGTTCTAGAGACCCAGTACTTC. It codes for CASSGQNRVLETQYF.

The rearrangement links TRBV10-3 to TRBJ2-3, with 7 bases lining up with TRBD1. J lost 5 bases, V lost 4 bases, and 6 bases had no gene match. The CDR3 contains 14 residues. From germline, CDR1 is ENHRY and CDR2 SYGVKD. CDR3 residues: CAISATGVGDTQYF. The DNA of the CDR3 is TGTGCCATCAGTGCTACAGGGGTTGGAGATACGCAGTATTTT.

This clonotype has only a few counts. V is TRBV20-1 and J is TRBJ1-3; D unresolved. V was shortened by 3 bases and J by 1 base, with 13 bases between the two germline ends. Germline V gene lookup returns CDR1 DFQATT and CDR2 SNEGSKA (reference sequence). This CDR3 has 15 residues. CDR3 residues: CSASMIGGSGNTIYF. The CDR3 coding sequence is TGCAGTGCTAGCATGATAGGAGGGTCTGGAAACACCATATATTTT.

The V call is TRBV9, the J call TRBJ1-5; D is undetermined. Germline V gene lookup returns CDR1 SGDLS and CDR2 YYNGEE. V shed 4 bases and J shed 3 bases, with 8 bases lying between them. The CDR3 covers 13 residues. CDR3 protein: CASSSDTNQPQHF. CDR3 DNA: TGTGCCAGCAGCTCCGACACCAATCAGCCCCAGCATTTT.

This clonotype has a count of ten or more. The rearrangement joins TRBV19 to TRBJ1-1, with D unclear. The CDR3 has 13 amino acids. Trimming cost V 5 bases and J 0 bases, with 7 bases left between them. Germline lookup yields CDR1 LNHDA and CDR2 SQIVND (reference sequence). CDR3 sequence: CASSDELNTEAFF. The DNA for the CDR3 is TGTGCCAGTAGTGATGAACTGAACACTGAAGCTTTCTTT.

This clonotype was detected only a few times. The genes are TRBV19 and TRBJ2-7, with TRBD2 as a possible D gene (5 bases). V lost 5 bases to trimming and J lost 6 bases, with 17 bases between them. The CDR3 sequence is 14 residues long. The germline V gene has CDR1 LNHDA and CDR2 SQIVND (reference sequence). The CDR3 here is CASSGGQAPGEQYF. CDR3 DNA: TGTGCCAGTAGTGGCGGGCAGGCCCCGGGCGAGCAGTACTTC.

There are many counts of this clonotype. The rearrangement links TRBV10-3 to TRBJ2-7; D gene uncertain. CDR3 length equals 11 residues. V dropped 11 bases and J dropped 3 bases, with 11 bases sitting between them. CDR1 and CDR2 from the germline V gene are ENHRY and SYGVKD. CDR3 loop: CAVRQNYEQYF. CDR3 nucleotides: TGTGCCGTCCGACAAAACTACGAGCAGTACTTC.

This sequence joins TRBV25-1 and TRBJ2-5; no definite D call. The CDR3 has 12 residues. CDR1 and CDR2 from the germline V gene are MGHDK and SYGVNS. CDR3 DNA sequence: TGTGCTAGAAGTCGACTTCAAGAGACCCAGTACTTC. It specifies CARSRLQETQYF.